This entry lists 9 T cell receptor beta chains sequenced from one sample in a study of blood T cell repertoires in COVID-19. Measured with immunoSEQ multiplex PCR; TCRdb has only the in-frame clones, and not every one. Of 300,000 to 450,000 clones in the sample, roughly 80% were seen once. The specimen was peripheral blood. Every receptor here comes from a human donor with acute or convalescent COVID-19. The donor label of this sample is uncertain.

J is TRBJ2-1 and V is TRBV24-1, with D perhaps matching TRBD2 (6 bases). V was clipped by 5 bases and J by 1 base, with 8 bases between them. The germline V gene has CDR1 KGHDR and CDR2 SFDVKD. The CDR3 has 14 residues. CDR3 region: CATSVGGSYNEQFF. CDR3 nucleotides: TGTGCCACCAGTGTGGGAGGATCCTACAATGAGCAGTTCTTC.

The chain is built from TRBV7-5 and TRBJ2-7; the DNA was not compared with TRBD1, the D call given in the table. TRBV7-5 is a listed pseudogene. The CDR3 length is 16 residues. This chain's CDR3 is CVRSLGVRTVIYEQYF. The CDR3 DNA reads as TGTGTCAGAAGCTTAGGTGTGAGGACAGTCATCTACGAGCAGTACTTC.

This clone has more than one count but fewer than ten. The J gene is TRBJ1-2, the V gene TRBV30; possibly TRBD1 for D (6 bases). Trimming removed 5 bases at V and 2 bases at J, with 18 bases between. This CDR3 has 15 amino acids. CDR1 and CDR2 from the germline V gene are GTSNPN and SVGIG (reference sequence). CDR3 DNA: TGTGCCTGGGGGAGGAAGGGGACACTGAACTATGGCTACACCTTC. This codes for CAWGRKGTLNYGYTF.

This chain connects TRBV4-2 to TRBJ1-2, with D possibly TRBD1 on 6 matching bases. Trimming took 8 bases from V and 4 from J, leaving 14 bases between them. The CDR3 runs 13 residues. CDR1 and CDR2 from the germline V gene are LGHNA and YNFKEQ. The CDR3 DNA follows: TGTGCCAGCGGGGGGGTGGACAGCTATGGCTACACCTTC. Residues: CASGGVDSYGYTF.

V gene TRBV12-5 combines with J gene TRBJ2-1, with a weak D call TRBD1 (6 bases). CDR3 size: 15 residues. Looked up from germline, CDR1 is LGHNT and CDR2 is FRNRAP. The V end lost 1 base, the J end lost 7 bases, and 14 bases lay between the germline ends. CDR3 in amino acids: CASGLGQGRLNEQFF. The CDR3 nucleotides read TGTGCTAGTGGTTTGGGGCAGGGGCGTTTGAATGAGCAGTTCTTC.

The chain joins TRBV6-5 to TRBJ2-3; 10 bases line up with TRBD2. The junction had 4 bases not matched to a gene; V was cut back by 5 bases and J by 11 bases. Germline values: CDR1 MNHEY, CDR2 SVGAGI. The CDR3 is 12 amino acids. The CDR3, as DNA: TGTGCCAGCAGTCATTCTAGCGGGGGGCAGTATTTT. It translates to CASSHSSGGQYF.

CDR3 DNA sequence: TGTGCCAGCAGCTTCACAGGAGGGGATACGCAGTATTTT. Its translation: CASSFTGGDTQYF. The chain recombines TRBV5-5 with TRBJ2-3; a weak D match, TRBD2 (6 bases). There are 13 residues in the CDR3. V was shortened by 2 bases and J by 6 bases, with 10 bases between the two germline ends. From germline, CDR1 is SGHKS and CDR2 YYEKEE (reference sequence).

This clone occurred a few times. The chain links TRBV5-5 to TRBJ1-5; maybe TRBD1 (5 bases). V lost 1 base, J lost 7 bases, and 15 bases lay in between. Germline V gives CDR1 SGHKS, CDR2 YYEKEE (reference sequence). CDR3 length equals 15 residues. The CDR3 DNA is TGTGCCAGCAGCTTGTCTCCAGGGTCAAGGCAGCCCCAGCATTTT. Translated: CASSLSPGSRQPQHF.

The rearrangement links TRBV5-1 to TRBJ1-2; 7 nucleotides line up with TRBD1. V gave up 1 base and J gave up 1 base; unmatched junction bases: 4. This CDR3 region has 15 residues. Per germline, CDR1 SGHRS and CDR2 YFSETQ. The CDR3 is CASSLNRGLNYGYTF. CDR3 DNA sequence: TGCGCCAGCAGCTTGAATAGGGGGCTTAACTATGGCTACACCTTC. Complete variable domain (other parts from reference TRBV5-1 and TRBJ1-2): KAGVTQTPRYLIKTRGQQVTLSCSPISGHRSVSWYQQTPGQGLQFLFEYFSETQRNKGNFPGRFSGRQFSNSRSEMNVSTLELGDSALYLCASSLNRGLNYGYTFGSGTRLTVV.